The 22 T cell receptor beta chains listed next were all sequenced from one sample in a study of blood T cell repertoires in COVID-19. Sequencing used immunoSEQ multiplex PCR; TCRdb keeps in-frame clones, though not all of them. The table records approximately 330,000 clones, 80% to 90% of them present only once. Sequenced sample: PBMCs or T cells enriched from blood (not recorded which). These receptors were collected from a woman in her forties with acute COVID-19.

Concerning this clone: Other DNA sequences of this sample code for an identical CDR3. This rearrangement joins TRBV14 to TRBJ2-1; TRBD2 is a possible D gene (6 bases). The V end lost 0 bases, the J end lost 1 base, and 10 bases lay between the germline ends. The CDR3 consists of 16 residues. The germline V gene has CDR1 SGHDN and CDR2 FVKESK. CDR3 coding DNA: TGTGCCAGCAGCCAAGATTCGGGGGATTCCTACAATGAGCAGTTCTTC. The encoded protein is CASSQDSGDSYNEQFF.

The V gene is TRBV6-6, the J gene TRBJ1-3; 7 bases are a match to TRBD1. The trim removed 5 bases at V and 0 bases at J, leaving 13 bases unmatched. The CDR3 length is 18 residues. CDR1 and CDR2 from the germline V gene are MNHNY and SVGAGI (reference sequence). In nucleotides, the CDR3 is TGTGCCAGCAGTCGAACCGGGACAGCTCTAGCCTCTGGAAACACCATATATTTT. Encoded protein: CASSRTGTALASGNTIYF.

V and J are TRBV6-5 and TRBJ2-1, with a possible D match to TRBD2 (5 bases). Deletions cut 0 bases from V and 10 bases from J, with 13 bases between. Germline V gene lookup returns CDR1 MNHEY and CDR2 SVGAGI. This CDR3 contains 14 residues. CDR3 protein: CASSYSPKADEQFF. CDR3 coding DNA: TGTGCCAGCAGTTACTCCCCTAAAGCGGACGAGCAGTTCTTC.

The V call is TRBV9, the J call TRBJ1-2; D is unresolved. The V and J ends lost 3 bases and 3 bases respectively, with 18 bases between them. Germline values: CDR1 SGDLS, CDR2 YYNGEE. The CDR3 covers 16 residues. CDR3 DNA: TGTGCCAGCAGCGCATCAAAGGGCGGGTTAGACTATGGCTACACCTTC. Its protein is CASSASKGGLDYGYTF.

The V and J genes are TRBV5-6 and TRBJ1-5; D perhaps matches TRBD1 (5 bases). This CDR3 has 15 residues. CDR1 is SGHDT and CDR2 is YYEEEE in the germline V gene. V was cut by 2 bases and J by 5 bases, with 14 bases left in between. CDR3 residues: CASSFFGAGDQPQHF. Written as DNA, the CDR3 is TGTGCCAGCAGCTTCTTTGGGGCAGGTGATCAGCCCCAGCATTTT.

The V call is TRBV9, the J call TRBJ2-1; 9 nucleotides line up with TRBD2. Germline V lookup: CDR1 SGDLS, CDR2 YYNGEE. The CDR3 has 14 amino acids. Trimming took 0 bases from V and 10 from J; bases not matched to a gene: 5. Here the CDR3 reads CASSVAAGGNEQFF. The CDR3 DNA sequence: TGTGCCAGCAGCGTAGCAGCGGGAGGTAACGAGCAGTTCTTC.

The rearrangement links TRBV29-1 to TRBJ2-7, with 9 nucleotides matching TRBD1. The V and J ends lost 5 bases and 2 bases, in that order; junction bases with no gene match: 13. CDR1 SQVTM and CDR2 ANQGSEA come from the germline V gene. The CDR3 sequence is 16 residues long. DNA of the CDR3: TGCAGCGTTAGGGGAACGGGACAGGGTGGCCCCTACGAGCAGTACTTC. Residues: CSVRGTGQGGPYEQYF.

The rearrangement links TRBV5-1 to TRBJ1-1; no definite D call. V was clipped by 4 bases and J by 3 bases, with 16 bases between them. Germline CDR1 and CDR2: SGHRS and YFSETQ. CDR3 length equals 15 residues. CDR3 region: CASSPPELDHTEAFF. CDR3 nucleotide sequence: TGCGCCAGCAGCCCTCCGGAGCTGGATCACACTGAAGCTTTCTTT.

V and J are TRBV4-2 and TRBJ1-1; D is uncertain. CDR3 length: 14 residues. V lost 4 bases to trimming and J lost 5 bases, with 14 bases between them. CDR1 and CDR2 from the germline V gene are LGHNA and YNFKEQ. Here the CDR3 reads CASSREGGQTEAFF. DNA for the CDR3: TGTGCCAGCAGCCGGGAGGGTGGGCAAACTGAAGCTTTCTTT.

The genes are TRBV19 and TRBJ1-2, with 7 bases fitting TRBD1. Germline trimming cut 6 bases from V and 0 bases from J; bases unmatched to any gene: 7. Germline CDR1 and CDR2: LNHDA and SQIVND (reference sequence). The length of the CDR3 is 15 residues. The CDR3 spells CASSTGALTNYGYTF. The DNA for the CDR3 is TGTGCCAGTAGCACAGGGGCCCTCACTAACTATGGCTACACCTTC.

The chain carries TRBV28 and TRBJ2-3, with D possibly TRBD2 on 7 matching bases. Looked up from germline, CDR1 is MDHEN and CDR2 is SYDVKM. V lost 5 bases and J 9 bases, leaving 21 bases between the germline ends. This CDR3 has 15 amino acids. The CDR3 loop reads CASSETGGRGGTQYF. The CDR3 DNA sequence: TGTGCCAGCAGTGAGACGGGGGGCCGAGGCGGGACGCAGTATTTT.

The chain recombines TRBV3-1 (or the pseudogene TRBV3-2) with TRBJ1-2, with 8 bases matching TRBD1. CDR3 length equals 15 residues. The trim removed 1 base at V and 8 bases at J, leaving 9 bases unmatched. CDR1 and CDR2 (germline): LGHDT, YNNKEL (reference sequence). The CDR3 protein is CASSQGFDRGEGYTF. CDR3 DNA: TGTGCCAGCAGCCAAGGCTTCGACAGGGGAGAGGGCTACACCTTC.

CDR3 coding DNA: TGTGCCAGCAGCTTGGCGGGAGCACAGCCCCAGCATTTT. Amino acid sequence: CASSLAGAQPQHF. This chain uses TRBV7-9 with TRBJ1-5; no clear D gene. Germline V CDR1 and CDR2: SEHNR, FQNEAQ (reference sequence). This CDR3 has 13 amino acids. Trimming removed 3 bases from V and 7 bases from J, with 10 bases in between.

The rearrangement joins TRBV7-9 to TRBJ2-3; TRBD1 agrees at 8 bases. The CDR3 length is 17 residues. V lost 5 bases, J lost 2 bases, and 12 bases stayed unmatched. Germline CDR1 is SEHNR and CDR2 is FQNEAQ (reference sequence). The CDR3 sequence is CASSAIRDRFPTDTQYF. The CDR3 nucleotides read TGTGCCAGCAGCGCGATCCGGGACAGGTTCCCCACAGATACGCAGTATTTT.

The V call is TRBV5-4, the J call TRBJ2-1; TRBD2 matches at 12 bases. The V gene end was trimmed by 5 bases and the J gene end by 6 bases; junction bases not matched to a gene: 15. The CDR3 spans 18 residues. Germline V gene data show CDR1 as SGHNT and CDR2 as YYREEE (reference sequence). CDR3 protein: CASSSPSGGALGGNEQFF. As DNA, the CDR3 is TGTGCCAGCAGTTCTCCTAGCGGGGGGGCCCTAGGCGGCAATGAGCAGTTCTTC.

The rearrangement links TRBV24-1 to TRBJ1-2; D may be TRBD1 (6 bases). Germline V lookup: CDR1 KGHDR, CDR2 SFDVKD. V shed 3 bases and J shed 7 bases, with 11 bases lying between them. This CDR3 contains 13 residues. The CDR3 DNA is TGTGCCACCAGTGATGGGGGGGCGGGTGGCTACACCTTC. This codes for CATSDGGAGGYTF.

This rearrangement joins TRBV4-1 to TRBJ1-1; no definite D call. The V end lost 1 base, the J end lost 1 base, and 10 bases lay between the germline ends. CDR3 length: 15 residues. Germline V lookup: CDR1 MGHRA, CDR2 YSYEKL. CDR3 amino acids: CASSQVAAANTEAFF. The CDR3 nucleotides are TGCGCCAGCAGCCAAGTAGCGGCCGCGAACACTGAAGCTTTCTTT.

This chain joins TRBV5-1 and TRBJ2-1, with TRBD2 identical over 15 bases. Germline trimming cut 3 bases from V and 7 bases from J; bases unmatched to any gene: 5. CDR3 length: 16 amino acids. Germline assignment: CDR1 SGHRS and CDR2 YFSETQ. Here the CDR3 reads CASSWGLAGGRNEQFF. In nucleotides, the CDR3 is TGCGCCAGCAGCTGGGGACTAGCGGGAGGTCGAAATGAGCAGTTCTTC.

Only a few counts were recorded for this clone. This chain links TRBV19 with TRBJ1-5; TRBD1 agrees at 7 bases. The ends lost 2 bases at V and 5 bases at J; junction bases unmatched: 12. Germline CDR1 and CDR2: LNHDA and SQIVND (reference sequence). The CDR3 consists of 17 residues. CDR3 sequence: CASSILGRGNVDQPQHF. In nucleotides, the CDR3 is TGTGCCAGTAGTATACTCGGCAGGGGGAATGTTGATCAGCCCCAGCATTTT.

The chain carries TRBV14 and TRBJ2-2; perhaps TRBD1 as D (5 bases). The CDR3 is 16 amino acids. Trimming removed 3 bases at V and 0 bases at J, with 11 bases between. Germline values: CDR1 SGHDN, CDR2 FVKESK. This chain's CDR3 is CASSHRTPTNTGELFF. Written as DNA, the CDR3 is TGTGCCAGCAGCCACCGGACACCGACGAACACCGGGGAGCTGTTTTTT.

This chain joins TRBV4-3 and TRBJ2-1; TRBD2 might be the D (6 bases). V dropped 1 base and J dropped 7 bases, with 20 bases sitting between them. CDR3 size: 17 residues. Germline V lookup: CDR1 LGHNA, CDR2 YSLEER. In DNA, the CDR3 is TGCGCCAGCAGCCAAGGAGGTAGCGCGGCAGGGAGGAATGAGCAGTTCTTC. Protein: CASSQGGSAAGRNEQFF.

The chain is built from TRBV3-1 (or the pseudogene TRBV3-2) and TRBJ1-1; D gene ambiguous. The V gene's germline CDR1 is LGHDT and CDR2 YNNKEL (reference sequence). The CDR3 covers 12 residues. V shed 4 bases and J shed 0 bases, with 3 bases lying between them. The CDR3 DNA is TGTGCCAGCAGCCGTATGAACACTGAAGCTTTCTTT. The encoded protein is CASSRMNTEAFF.